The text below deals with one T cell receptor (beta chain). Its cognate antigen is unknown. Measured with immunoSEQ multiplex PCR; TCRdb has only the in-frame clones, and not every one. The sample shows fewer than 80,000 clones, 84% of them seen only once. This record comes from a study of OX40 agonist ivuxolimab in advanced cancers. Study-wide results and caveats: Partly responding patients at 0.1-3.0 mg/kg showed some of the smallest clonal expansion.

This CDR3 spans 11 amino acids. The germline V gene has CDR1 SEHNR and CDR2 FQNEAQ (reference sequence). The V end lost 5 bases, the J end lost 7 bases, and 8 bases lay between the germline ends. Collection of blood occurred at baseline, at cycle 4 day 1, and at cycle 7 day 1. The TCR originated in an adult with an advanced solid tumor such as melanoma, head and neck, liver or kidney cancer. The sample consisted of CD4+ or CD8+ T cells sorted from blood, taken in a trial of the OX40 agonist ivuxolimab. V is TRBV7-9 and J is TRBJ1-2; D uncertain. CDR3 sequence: CASSPPGGYTF. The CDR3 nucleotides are TGTGCCAGCAGCCCCCCGGGTGGCTACACCTTC.